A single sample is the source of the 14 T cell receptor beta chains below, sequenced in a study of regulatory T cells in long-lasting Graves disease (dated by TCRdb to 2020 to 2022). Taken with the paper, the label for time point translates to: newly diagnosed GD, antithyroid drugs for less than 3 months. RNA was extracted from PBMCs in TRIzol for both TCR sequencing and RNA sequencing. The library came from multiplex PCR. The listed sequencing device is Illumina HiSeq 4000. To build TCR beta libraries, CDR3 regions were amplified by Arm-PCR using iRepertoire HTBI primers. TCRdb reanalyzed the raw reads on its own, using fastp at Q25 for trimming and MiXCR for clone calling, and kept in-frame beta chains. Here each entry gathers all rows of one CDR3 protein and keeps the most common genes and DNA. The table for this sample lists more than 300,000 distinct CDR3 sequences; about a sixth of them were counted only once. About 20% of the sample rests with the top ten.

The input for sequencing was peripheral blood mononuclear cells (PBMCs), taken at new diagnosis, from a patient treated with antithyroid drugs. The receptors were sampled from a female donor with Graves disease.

The CDR3 loop reads CASTPSWDSSYNSPLHF. The DNA of the CDR3 is TGTGCCAGCACCCCGAGCTGGGATAGCTCCTATAATTCACCCCTCCACTTT. The chain uses TRBV7-2 and TRBJ1-6; D gene ambiguous. Looked up from germline, CDR1 is SGHTA and CDR2 is FQGNSA. The CDR3 covers 17 residues. V dropped 7 bases and J dropped 0 bases, with 16 bases sitting between them.

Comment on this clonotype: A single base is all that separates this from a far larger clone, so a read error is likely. CDR3 DNA sequence: TGCGCCAGCACCTCTGAGGGCGGGGAGCAGTTCTTC. Residues: CASTSEGGEQFF. This rearrangement joins TRBV5-1 to TRBJ2-1; TRBD2 might be the D (5 bases). Trimming left V 6 bases short and J 10 bases short, with 14 bases between. Germline V CDR1 and CDR2: SGHRS, YFSETQ. CDR3 size: 12 residues.

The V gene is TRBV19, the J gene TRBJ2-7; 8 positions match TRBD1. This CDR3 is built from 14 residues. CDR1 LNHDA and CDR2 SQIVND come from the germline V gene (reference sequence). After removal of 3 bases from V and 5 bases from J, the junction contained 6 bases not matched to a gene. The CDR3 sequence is CASSMDREFHEQYF. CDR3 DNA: TGTGCCAGTAGTATGGACAGGGAATTCCACGAGCAGTACTTC.

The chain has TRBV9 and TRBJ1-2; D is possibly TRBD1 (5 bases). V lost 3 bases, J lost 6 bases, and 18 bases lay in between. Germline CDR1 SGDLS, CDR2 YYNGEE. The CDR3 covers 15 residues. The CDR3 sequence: CASSAGDGSFHGYTF. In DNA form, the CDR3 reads TGTGCCAGCAGCGCGGGGGACGGCTCTTTCCATGGCTACACCTTC.

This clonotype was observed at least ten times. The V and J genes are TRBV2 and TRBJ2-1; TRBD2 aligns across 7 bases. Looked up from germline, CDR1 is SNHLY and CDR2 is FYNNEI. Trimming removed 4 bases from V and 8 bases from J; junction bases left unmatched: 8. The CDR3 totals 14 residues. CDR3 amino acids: CASSVLGGGYEQFF. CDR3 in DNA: TGTGCCAGCAGTGTACTTGGGGGAGGGTATGAGCAGTTCTTC. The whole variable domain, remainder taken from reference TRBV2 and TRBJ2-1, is EPEVTQTPSHQVTQMGQEVILRCVPISNHLYFYWYRQILGQKVEFLVSFYNNEISEKSEIFDDQFSVERPDGSNFTLKIRSTKLEDSAMYFCASSVLGGGYEQFFGPGTRLTVL.

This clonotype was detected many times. CDR3 DNA sequence: TGCGCCAGCAGCCAATACGGGACGGCTAATGAAAAACTGTTTTTT. It translates to CASSQYGTANEKLFF. This sequence joins TRBV5-1 and TRBJ1-4; D is perhaps TRBD1 (5 bases). Germline V CDR1 and CDR2: SGHRS, YFSETQ. Trimming stripped 4 bases from V and 3 bases from J, with 13 bases between. This CDR3 contains 15 residues.

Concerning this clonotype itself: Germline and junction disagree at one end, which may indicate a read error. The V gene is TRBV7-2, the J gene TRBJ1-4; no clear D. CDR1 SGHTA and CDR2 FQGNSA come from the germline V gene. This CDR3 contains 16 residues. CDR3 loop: CACSLSWVGFGEKLFF. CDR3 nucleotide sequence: TGTGCCTGCAGCTTATCATGGGTGGGATTCGGAGAAAAACTGTTTTTT.

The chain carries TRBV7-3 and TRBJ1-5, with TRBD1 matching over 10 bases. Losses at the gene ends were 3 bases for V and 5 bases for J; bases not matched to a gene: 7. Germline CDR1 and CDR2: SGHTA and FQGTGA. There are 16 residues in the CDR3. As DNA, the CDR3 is TGTGCCAGCAGCTTTGACAGGGGGCGAAGGGATCAGCCCCAGCATTTT. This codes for CASSFDRGRRDQPQHF. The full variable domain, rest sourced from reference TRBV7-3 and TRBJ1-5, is GAGVSQTPSNKVTEKGKYVELRCDPISGHTALYWYRQSLGQGPEFLIYFQGTGAADDSGLPNDRFFAVRPEGSVSTLKIQRTERGDSAVYLCASSFDRGRRDQPQHFGDGTRLSIL.

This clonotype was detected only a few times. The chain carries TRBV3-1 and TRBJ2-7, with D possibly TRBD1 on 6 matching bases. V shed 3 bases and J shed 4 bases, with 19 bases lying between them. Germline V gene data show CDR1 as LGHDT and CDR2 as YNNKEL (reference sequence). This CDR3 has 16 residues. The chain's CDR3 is CASSHPPGTSLYEQYF. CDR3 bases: TGTGCCAGCAGCCATCCCCCCGGGACATCCTTATACGAGCAGTACTTC.

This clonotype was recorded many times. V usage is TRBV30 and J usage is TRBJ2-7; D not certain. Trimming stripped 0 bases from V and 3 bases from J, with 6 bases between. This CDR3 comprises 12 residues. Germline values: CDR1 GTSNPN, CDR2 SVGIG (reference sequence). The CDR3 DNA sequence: TGTGCCTGGAGTGTTTCCCTCTACGAGCAGTACTTC. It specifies CAWSVSLYEQYF.

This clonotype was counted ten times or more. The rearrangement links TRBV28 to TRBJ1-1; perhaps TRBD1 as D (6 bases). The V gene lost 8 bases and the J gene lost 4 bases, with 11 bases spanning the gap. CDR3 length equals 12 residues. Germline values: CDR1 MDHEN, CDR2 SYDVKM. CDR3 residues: CASGGHITEAFF. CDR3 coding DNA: TGTGCCAGCGGGGGGCACATCACTGAAGCTTTCTTT.

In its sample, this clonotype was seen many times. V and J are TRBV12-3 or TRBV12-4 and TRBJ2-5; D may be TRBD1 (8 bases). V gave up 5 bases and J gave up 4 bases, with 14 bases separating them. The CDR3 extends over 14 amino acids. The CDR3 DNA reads TGTGCCAGCAGTACAGGGGGGGGCTTAGAGACCCAGTACTTC. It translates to CASSTGGGLETQYF.

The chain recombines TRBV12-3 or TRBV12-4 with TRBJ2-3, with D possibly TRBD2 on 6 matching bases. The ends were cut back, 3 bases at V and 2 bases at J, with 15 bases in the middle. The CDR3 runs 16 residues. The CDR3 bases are TGTGCCAGCAGTTTGTGGGAGGAGAGGGTCACAGATACGCAGTATTTT. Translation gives CASSLWEERVTDTQYF.

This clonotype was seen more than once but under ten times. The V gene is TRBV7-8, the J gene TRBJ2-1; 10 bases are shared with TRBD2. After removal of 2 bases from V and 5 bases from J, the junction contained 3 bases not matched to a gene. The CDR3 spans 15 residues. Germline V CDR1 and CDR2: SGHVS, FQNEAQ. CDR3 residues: CASSLFTSGNNEQFF. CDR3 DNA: TGTGCCAGCAGCTTATTCACTAGCGGGAACAATGAGCAGTTCTTC.